This TCR beta chain was profiled in a study of T cell responses to AZD1222 COVID-19 vaccine. CDR3 length: 16 residues. The germline V gene has CDR1 MNHNS and CDR2 SASEGT. The germline V and J ends were trimmed by 1 base and 3 bases, with 12 bases remaining between them. Sequencing was performed with immunoSEQ multiplex PCR; in TCRdb, only in-frame clones are kept and a portion is missing. The sample has 90,000 to 120,000 clones, roughly 90% seen once. The TCR sequence derives from an adult in good health. V and J are TRBV6-1 and TRBJ2-2; possibly TRBD2 for D (7 bases). Sequenced here: peripheral blood, sampled on day 0 of MenACWY control vaccination. The CDR3 is CASSEGWGGYTGELFF. The CDR3 region has the DNA TGTGCCAGCAGTGAAGGTTGGGGGGGCTACACCGGGGAGCTGTTTTTT.